A single sample is the source of the 21 T cell receptor beta chains below, sequenced in a study of cytotoxic CD8 clonotypes in ibrutinib-treated CLL. Sequencing used immunoSEQ multiplex PCR; TCRdb keeps in-frame clones, though not all of them. The profile shows approximately 160,000 clones, approximately 91% of them singletons. Here the sequenced sample was PBMCs, taken at disease progression, from a patient treated with ibrutinib. These receptors came from a human donor with chronic lymphocytic leukemia.

The chain recombines TRBV19 with TRBJ2-3; TRBD2 is a possible D gene (5 bases). CDR1 is LNHDA, CDR2 SQIVND, per germline (reference sequence). The CDR3 covers 12 residues. The V end was cut by 6 bases, the J end by 2 bases, with 6 bases between. CDR3 protein: CASSGITDTQYF. CDR3 DNA: TGTGCCAGTAGCGGGATCACAGATACGCAGTATTTT.

The chain combines TRBV7-6 with TRBJ2-1; D possibly corresponds to TRBD1 (5 bases). Trimming cost V 7 bases and J 0 bases, with 10 bases left between them. The CDR3 is 14 amino acids. CDR1 SGHVS and CDR2 FNYEAQ come from the germline V gene. The CDR3 spells CASMTDSSYNEQFF. The CDR3 DNA sequence: TGTGCCAGCATGACCGACAGCTCCTACAATGAGCAGTTCTTC.

The genes are TRBV4-1 and TRBJ1-2, with 7 bases that match TRBD1. After removal of 4 bases from V and 2 bases from J, the junction contained 7 bases not matched to a gene. CDR1 and CDR2 from the germline V gene are MGHRA and YSYEKL. The CDR3 contains 15 residues. The CDR3 bases are TGCGCCAGCAGCCCTTGGACAGGCAACAACTATGGCTACACCTTC. Translation gives CASSPWTGNNYGYTF.

The chain couples TRBV11-2 to TRBJ2-5; D is possibly TRBD2 (5 bases). Deletions cut 1 base from V and 0 bases from J, with 6 bases between. The germline gives CDR1 SGHAT, CDR2 FQNNGV. The CDR3 is made up of 14 amino acids. The CDR3 DNA reads as TGTGCCAGCAGCTTAGCACTAGACCAAGAGACCCAGTACTTC. Its translation: CASSLALDQETQYF.

The chain is built from TRBV9 and TRBJ2-6; D is unclear. Germline values: CDR1 SGDLS, CDR2 YYNGEE. CDR3 size: 16 residues. The germline V and J ends were trimmed by 3 bases and 0 bases, with 10 bases remaining between them. In DNA, the CDR3 is TGTGCCAGCAGCGCCCGACACCACTCTGGGGCCAACGTCCTGACTTTC. Translation: CASSARHHSGANVLTF.

This chain connects TRBV9 to TRBJ1-3, with D perhaps TRBD1 (5 bases). V lost 3 bases, J lost 0 bases, and 10 bases lay in between. The CDR3 has 15 amino acids. Per the germline V gene, CDR1 is SGDLS and CDR2 is YYNGEE. CDR3 nucleotide sequence: TGTGCCAGCAGCGACAGGAGCAGCTCTGGAAACACCATATATTTT. It specifies CASSDRSSSGNTIYF.

The V and J genes are TRBV5-4 and TRBJ2-7; 7 nucleotides match TRBD1. Germline CDR1 SGHNT, CDR2 YYREEE (reference sequence). The CDR3 runs 14 residues. V shed 5 bases, J shed 4 bases, and the junction held 9 bases outside the gene matches. The CDR3 coding sequence is TGTGCCAGCAGTCTTGACAGGGCCTCTTACGAGCAGTACTTC. Translation: CASSLDRASYEQYF.

This CDR3 is CASSEGTREAFF. In DNA form, the CDR3 reads TGTGCCAGCAGTGAAGGGACAAGAGAGGCTTTCTTT. The rearrangement links TRBV2 to TRBJ1-1, with TRBD1 as a possible D gene (5 bases). Germline values: CDR1 SNHLY, CDR2 FYNNEI. This CDR3 contains 12 residues. V was trimmed by 1 base and J by 11 bases, leaving 11 bases between them.

The J gene is TRBJ2-7, the V gene TRBV29-1, with TRBD1 identical over 11 bases. V shed 5 bases, J shed 3 bases, and the junction held 3 bases outside the gene matches. This CDR3 comprises 13 residues. In germline, CDR1 is SQVTM, CDR2 ANQGSEA. The CDR3 bases are TGCAGCGTTCCCGGGACAGGGGGCTACGAGCAGTACTTC. It codes for CSVPGTGGYEQYF.

The chain has TRBV5-5 and TRBJ1-1, with a weak D call TRBD1 (5 bases). The V end lost 1 base, the J end lost 6 bases, and 7 bases lay between the germline ends. CDR3 length equals 12 residues. In germline, CDR1 is SGHKS, CDR2 YYEKEE (reference sequence). CDR3 region: CASSLSGPEAFF. In nucleotides, the CDR3 is TGTGCCAGCAGCTTGTCAGGGCCTGAAGCTTTCTTT.

In DNA form, the CDR3 reads TGTGCCACCAGAAACGGACTAGCGGGGTCCTACGAGCAGTACTTC. Protein: CATRNGLAGSYEQYF. The chain carries TRBV15 and TRBJ2-7, with 12 bases aligning to TRBD2. The ends lost 6 bases at V and 1 base at J; junction bases unmatched: 4. The CDR3 runs to 15 residues. Per germline, CDR1 LNHNV and CDR2 YYDKDF (reference sequence).

The chain recombines TRBV7-7 with TRBJ2-3; 7 bases align to TRBD2. CDR3 size: 16 residues. Germline CDR1 reads SSHAT; CDR2 reads FNYEAQ (reference sequence). The trim removed 5 bases at V and 2 bases at J, leaving 10 bases unmatched. The CDR3 spells CASSVGGAGDTDTQYF. CDR3 bases: TGTGCCAGCAGCGTAGGTGGGGCGGGAGACACAGATACGCAGTATTTT. Based on the CDR3 plus reference TRBV7-7 and TRBJ2-3, the full variable domain is GAGVSQSPRYKVTKRGQDVTLRCDPISSHATLYWYQQALGQGPEFLTYFNYEAQPDKSGLPSDRFSAERPEGSISTLTIQRTEQRDSAMYRCASSVGGAGDTDTQYFGPGTRLTVL.

The J gene is TRBJ1-6, the V gene TRBV5-6, with D tentatively TRBD1 (5 bases). The CDR3 covers 14 residues. V shed 0 bases and J shed 7 bases, with 8 bases lying between them. CDR1 and CDR2 from the germline V gene are SGHDT and YYEEEE. DNA of the CDR3: TGTGCCAGCAGCTTGGAGACAGCGAATTCACCCCTCCACTTT. Translated: CASSLETANSPLHF.

The rearrangement links TRBV5-4 to TRBJ2-7; TRBD2 aligns across 13 bases. CDR1 is SGHNT, CDR2 YYREEE, per germline (reference sequence). The trim removed 4 bases at V and 5 bases at J, leaving 3 bases unmatched. The CDR3 is 14 residues long. CDR3 nucleotide sequence: TGTGCCAGCAGCCCGACTAGCGGGAGGAACGAGCAGTACTTC. This encodes CASSPTSGRNEQYF.

This chain uses TRBV19 with TRBJ1-2; D uncertain. V lost 1 base and J lost 8, with 20 bases in between. Per the germline V gene, CDR1 is LNHDA and CDR2 is SQIVND (reference sequence). CDR3 size: 16 residues. Here the CDR3 DNA reads TGTGCCAGTAGTATAGTTCGGAATTTGGCCCCCGCGGGCTACACCTTC. Its translation is CASSIVRNLAPAGYTF. Together with reference TRBV19 and TRBJ1-2, the CDR3 gives the full variable domain: DGGITQSPKYLFRKEGQNVTLSCEQNLNHDAMYWYRQDPGQGLRLIYYSQIVNDFQKGDIAEGYSVSREKKESFPLTVTSAQKNPTAFYLCASSIVRNLAPAGYTFGSGTRLTVV.

This clone appeared a single time. The chain joins TRBV5-1 to TRBJ1-2; weak D call: TRBD1 (5 bases). V lost 1 base to trimming and J lost 1 base, with 8 bases between them. Germline V gene data show CDR1 as SGHRS and CDR2 as YFSETQ. The CDR3 runs to 14 residues. The CDR3 loop reads CASSLTGNNYGYTF. The CDR3, as DNA: TGCGCCAGCAGCTTGACAGGCAATAACTATGGCTACACCTTC.

The genes are TRBV2 and TRBJ1-3, with 10 bases matching TRBD1. V shed 8 bases and J 3 bases; nucleotides not matched to a gene: 7. The CDR3 spans 15 residues. The germline gives CDR1 SNHLY, CDR2 FYNNEI. The CDR3 spells CASGRDRGFGNTIYF. The CDR3 nucleotides read TGTGCCAGCGGGAGGGACAGGGGATTTGGAAACACCATATATTTT.

This chain uses TRBV18 with TRBJ1-2; D possibly corresponds to TRBD1 (6 bases). Trimming stripped 3 bases from V and 3 bases from J, with 17 bases between. CDR1 KGHSH and CDR2 LQKENI come from the germline V gene. The CDR3 runs to 16 residues. The CDR3 loop is CASSPFLSSGDYGYTF. CDR3 nucleotides: TGTGCCAGCTCACCCTTCTTATCTTCAGGGGACTATGGCTACACCTTC.

This chain connects TRBV15 to TRBJ1-2; D unresolved. There are 14 residues in the CDR3. CDR1 is LNHNV, CDR2 YYDKDF, per germline (reference sequence). V lost 1 base to trimming and J lost 3 bases, with 9 bases between them. The chain's CDR3 is CATSRAQQDYGYTF. CDR3 bases: TGTGCCACCAGCAGAGCGCAGCAGGACTATGGCTACACCTTC.

The genes are TRBV19 and TRBJ1-4, with TRBD1 matching over 7 bases. There are 15 residues in the CDR3. The germline gives CDR1 LNHDA, CDR2 SQIVND (reference sequence). Losses at the gene ends were 5 bases for V and 7 bases for J; bases not matched to a gene: 10. CDR3 nucleotides: TGTGCCAGTAGTCGTGGAACAGGGGAATTTGAAAAACTGTTTTTT. It specifies CASSRGTGEFEKLFF.

The chain has TRBV1 and TRBJ2-7; the table assigns TRBD2, which was not confirmed against the DNA. TRBV1 is designated a pseudogene. The CDR3 length is 18 residues. CDR3 bases: TGCACCAGCGATGGACTAGCGGGAGGGCCTGGGAATGAGGGCGAGCAGTACTTC. It codes for CTSDGLAGGPGNEGEQYF.